This entry lists 32 T cell receptor beta chains sequenced from one sample in a study of blood T cell repertoires in COVID-19. The data were produced by immunoSEQ multiplex PCR, yet TCRdb's version contains in-frame clones alone and is incomplete. The table records some 250,000 clones, approximately 80% of them present only once. Material for sequencing was peripheral blood. Receptor source: an older woman with active or convalescent COVID-19.

The V and J genes are TRBV6-5 and TRBJ1-4; 9 nucleotides agree with TRBD1. V trimming: 2 bases; J trimming: 9 bases; junction bases outside the gene matches: 7. This CDR3 comprises 15 residues. Per germline, CDR1 MNHEY and CDR2 SVGAGI. The CDR3: CASSYQTGGTKKLFF. Written as DNA, the CDR3 is TGTGCCAGCAGTTACCAAACAGGGGGCACTAAAAAACTGTTTTTT.

The chain links TRBV19 to TRBJ1-6, with TRBD1 matching over 7 bases. CDR1 and CDR2 (germline): LNHDA, SQIVND (reference sequence). The length of the CDR3 is 15 residues. With V trimmed by 3 bases and J by 5 bases, 4 bases remained unmatched. CDR3 loop: CASSMGQLNNSPLHF. The CDR3 DNA reads TGTGCCAGTAGTATGGGACAGCTGAATAATTCACCCCTCCACTTT.

This chain connects TRBV9 to TRBJ2-5, with TRBD2 as a possible D gene (5 bases). The CDR3 sequence is 13 residues long. Between the trimmed V and J ends, which lost 3 bases and 4 bases, there was a span of 10 bases. The V gene's germline CDR1 is SGDLS and CDR2 YYNGEE. DNA of the CDR3: TGTGCCAGCAGCGACTCAGAGGGAGAGACCCAGTACTTC. This translates into CASSDSEGETQYF. The complete variable domain, with remaining parts taken from reference TRBV9 and TRBJ2-5, reads DSGVTQTPKHLITATGQRVTLRCSPRSGDLSVYWYQQSLDQGLQFLIQYYNGEERAKGNILERFSAQQFPDLHSELNLSSLELGDSALYFCASSDSEGETQYFGPGTRLLVL.

This clone was recorded once. The chain carries TRBV7-6 and TRBJ1-5, with D possibly matching TRBD1 (5 bases). Trimming took off 1 base at V and 2 bases at J, with 15 bases between the two ends. The CDR3 spans 17 residues. Germline V lookup: CDR1 SGHVS, CDR2 FNYEAQ. In DNA, the CDR3 is TGTGCCAGCAGCTTAGTCTCGGGGGATCCCCGCAATCAGCCCCAGCATTTT. Amino acid sequence: CASSLVSGDPRNQPQHF. Full variable domain (outside the CDR3, taken from reference TRBV7-6 and TRBJ1-5): GAGVSQSPRYKVTKRGQDVALRCDPISGHVSLYWYRQALGQGPEFLTYFNYEAQQDKSGLPNDRFSAERPEGSISTLTIQRTEQRDSAMYRCASSLVSGDPRNQPQHFGDGTRLSIL.

The chain links TRBV7-2 to TRBJ1-6; D is uncertain. The CDR3 has 14 residues. In germline, CDR1 is SGHTA, CDR2 FQGNSA. Trimming shortened V by 1 base and J by 10 bases, and 11 bases separated the two germline ends. The DNA of the CDR3 is TGTGCCAGCAGCTTAGGCGGTCTGCGCTCACCCCTCCACTTT. This codes for CASSLGGLRSPLHF. The variable domain in full, completed from reference TRBV7-2 and TRBJ1-6, reads GAGVSQSPSNKVTEKGKDVELRCDPISGHTALYWYRQSLGQGLEFLIYFQGNSAPDKSGLPSDRFSAERTGGSVSTLTIQRTQQEDSAVYLCASSLGGLRSPLHFGNGTRLTVT.

The V call is TRBV27, the J call TRBJ2-3; the D is unclear. With 1 base removed from V and 1 base from J, the gap between germline ends came to 9 bases. Germline V CDR1 and CDR2: MNHEY, SMNVEV (reference sequence). CDR3 size: 15 residues. The CDR3 loop is CASSLWSGGTDTQYF. The CDR3 DNA is TGTGCCAGCAGTTTATGGTCAGGTGGCACAGATACGCAGTATTTT.

This chain connects TRBV7-2 to TRBJ2-3; the D gene is possibly TRBD1 (5 bases). The germline V and J ends were trimmed by 2 bases and 5 bases, with 11 bases remaining between them. Germline CDR1 is SGHTA and CDR2 is FQGNSA. The CDR3 spans 14 residues. Written as DNA, the CDR3 is TGTGCCAGCAGCTTAATCTCCCAGGGAGATACGCAGTATTTT. Protein product: CASSLISQGDTQYF.

This clone has at least ten counts. CDR3 region: CAISVGARTGPIDTEAFF. CDR3 coding DNA: TGTGCCATCAGTGTAGGGGCGAGGACAGGGCCCATAGACACTGAAGCTTTCTTT. This chain uses TRBV10-3 with TRBJ1-1; 8 bases align to TRBD1. V shed 4 bases and J 3 bases; nucleotides not matched to a gene: 16. Germline CDR1 is ENHRY and CDR2 is SYGVKD. The CDR3 covers 18 residues.

V and J are TRBV10-3 and TRBJ2-7; 12 bases are shared with TRBD2. Per germline, CDR1 ENHRY and CDR2 SYGVKD. V trimming: 3 bases; J trimming: 7 bases; junction bases outside the gene matches: 7. The CDR3 covers 15 residues. CDR3 loop: CAISDPGLAGKEQYF. The CDR3, as DNA: TGTGCCATCAGTGATCCGGGACTAGCGGGTAAAGAGCAGTACTTC.

The rearrangement uses TRBV6-1 and TRBJ2-3; 14 nucleotides line up with TRBD2. Looked up from germline, CDR1 is MNHNS and CDR2 is SASEGT. The CDR3 runs to 19 residues. J lost 0 bases, V lost 1 base, and 6 bases had no gene match. CDR3 sequence: CASSEGGLAGATSTDTQYF. CDR3 nucleotides: TGTGCCAGCAGTGAAGGGGGACTAGCGGGGGCGACTAGCACAGATACGCAGTATTTT.

The chain recombines TRBV5-1 with TRBJ2-3; D may be TRBD1 (6 bases). Germline lookup yields CDR1 SGHRS and CDR2 YFSETQ. V lost 0 bases to trimming and J lost 4 bases, with 12 bases between them. CDR3 length: 15 amino acids. CDR3 nucleotide sequence: TGCGCCAGCAGCTTGGCGGACAGAGAATCAGATACGCAGTATTTT. Protein product: CASSLADRESDTQYF.

V usage is TRBV10-3 and J usage is TRBJ2-5; D may be TRBD1 (6 bases). CDR1 and CDR2 from the germline V gene are ENHRY and SYGVKD. Between the trimmed V and J ends, which lost 0 bases and 2 bases, there was a span of 10 bases. The CDR3 is 15 residues long. The CDR3 is CAISESETGQETQYF. In nucleotides, the CDR3 is TGTGCCATCAGTGAGTCGGAGACAGGACAAGAGACCCAGTACTTC.

This chain uses TRBV3-1 (or the pseudogene TRBV3-2) with TRBJ2-3; 9 bases match TRBD2. Germline-derived CDR1 and CDR2 are LGHDT and YNNKEL (reference sequence). Trimming at V came to 4 bases and at J to 2 bases, leaving 4 bases not matched to a gene. The CDR3 is made up of 15 amino acids. In DNA, the CDR3 is TGTGCCAGCAGCCCGCGGGGGGGGTACACAGATACGCAGTATTTT. Translated, it gives CASSPRGGYTDTQYF.

This sequence joins TRBV21-1 and TRBJ1-3; the table's D call, TRBD1, has no DNA check behind it. TRBV21-1 is termed a pseudogene. This CDR3 has 16 amino acids. CDR3 sequence: CASSKGAQGSGNTIYF. In DNA form, the CDR3 reads TGTGCCAGCAGCAAAGGAGCACAGGGTTCTGGAAACACCATATATTTT.

The CDR3 is CASSYFLSENTGELFF. The CDR3 DNA is TGTGCCAGCAGTTACTTCCTCTCAGAAAACACCGGGGAGCTGTTTTTT. The V gene is TRBV6-5, the J gene TRBJ2-2; the D is unclear. CDR1 and CDR2 from the germline V gene are MNHEY and SVGAGI. The CDR3 totals 16 residues. Trimming took 1 base from V and 2 from J, leaving 11 bases between them.

The CDR3 DNA reads as TGTGCCAGCTCGCAGGCCGGGACTTCTAGAAACACCATATATTTT. This codes for CASSQAGTSRNTIYF. The chain carries TRBV18 and TRBJ1-3; D perhaps matches TRBD1 (5 bases). This CDR3 comprises 15 residues. Trimming left V 6 bases short and J 5 bases short, with 17 bases between. The germline CDR1 and CDR2 sequences are KGHSH and LQKENI.

The chain carries TRBV29-1 and TRBJ1-4; the D gene is possibly TRBD1 (6 bases). There are 15 residues in the CDR3. Germline V gene sequence: CDR1 SQVTM, CDR2 ANQGSEA. With 6 bases removed from V and 0 bases from J, the gap between germline ends came to 14 bases. The DNA for the CDR3 is TGCAGCGTCCGGGGACACCCAGCAACTAATGAAAAACTGTTTTTT. This codes for CSVRGHPATNEKLFF.

This chain joins TRBV28 and TRBJ1-1; 7 nucleotides align to TRBD1. The length of the CDR3 is 15 residues. With V trimmed by 1 base and J by 4 bases, 6 bases remained unmatched. CDR1 is MDHEN and CDR2 is SYDVKM in the germline V gene. CDR3 amino acids: CASSLSAGGVTEAFF. The CDR3 bases are TGTGCCAGCAGTTTATCGGCAGGGGGAGTCACTGAAGCTTTCTTT.

The chain combines TRBV7-8 with TRBJ2-4; no clear D gene. This CDR3 has 12 amino acids. V lost 0 bases to trimming and J lost 6 bases, with 3 bases between them. Germline V CDR1 and CDR2: SGHVS, FQNEAQ. The CDR3 region has the DNA TGTGCCAGCAGCTTAGCTAGAAACATTCAGTACTTC. Encoded protein: CASSLARNIQYF.

This chain links TRBV7-2 with TRBJ2-5; D gene unclear. Germline CDR1 and CDR2: SGHTA and FQGNSA. Trimming took off 1 base at V and 4 bases at J, with 7 bases between the two ends. This CDR3 contains 13 residues. CDR3 nucleotide sequence: TGTGCCAGCAGCTTAGTCAGCGCAGAGACCCAGTACTTC. Protein product: CASSLVSAETQYF.

Points on this clone: This same CDR3 is encoded by further DNA sequences in the sample. The CDR3 DNA reads as TGCGCCAGCAGCTTGGCCCCACTAGCGGGGGGCGCAGATACGCAGTATTTT. Protein: CASSLAPLAGGADTQYF. The gene calls are TRBV5-1 and TRBJ2-3; 12 bases agree with TRBD2. J gave up 4 bases and V 0 bases, and 6 bases lay outside the gene matches. CDR1 is SGHRS, CDR2 YFSETQ, per germline. The CDR3 sequence is 17 residues long.

This clone appeared once. CDR3 region: CASSQGPSGGSEDEQFF. CDR3 in DNA: TGTGCCAGCAGCCAAGGACCTAGCGGGGGGTCTGAGGATGAGCAGTTCTTC. The chain uses TRBV3-1 (or the pseudogene TRBV3-2) and TRBJ2-1; TRBD2 agrees at 11 bases. This CDR3 contains 17 residues. J lost 8 bases, V lost 1 base, and 10 bases had no gene match. The germline V gene encodes CDR1 LGHDT and CDR2 YNNKEL (reference sequence).

This chain connects TRBV6-4 to TRBJ2-3; 12 bases agree with TRBD2. Germline V gene sequence: CDR1 MRHNA, CDR2 SNTAGT. The CDR3 runs to 16 residues. J was trimmed by 2 bases and V by 3 bases; bases with no gene match: 3. The CDR3 region is CASSETSGGITDTQYF. CDR3 DNA: TGTGCCAGCAGTGAAACTAGCGGGGGGATCACAGATACGCAGTATTTT.

The chain carries TRBV2 and TRBJ2-1; D might be TRBD2 (7 bases). Trimming removed 5 bases at V and 6 bases at J, with 14 bases between. The CDR3 totals 14 residues. Germline CDR1 and CDR2: SNHLY and FYNNEI. CDR3 nucleotides: TGTGCCAGCAGTTGGGGGGGCCGTGGCAATGAGCAGTTCTTC. Translating gives CASSWGGRGNEQFF.

J is TRBJ1-2 and V is TRBV6-5, with D perhaps matching TRBD1 (5 bases). V dropped 4 bases and J dropped 6 bases, with 15 bases sitting between them. Looked up from germline, CDR1 is MNHEY and CDR2 is SVGAGI. The CDR3 runs to 14 residues. The CDR3 region has the DNA TGTGCCAGCAGTTCACCGGGGGGGATCAATGGCTACACCTTC. Translating it yields CASSSPGGINGYTF.

The rearrangement links TRBV7-2 to TRBJ2-2; a weak D match, TRBD2 (6 bases). The CDR3 length is 15 residues. V lost 3 bases and J 5 bases, leaving 13 bases between the germline ends. Germline V gene data show CDR1 as SGHTA and CDR2 as FQGNSA. CDR3 bases: TGTGCCAGCAGCTTTCGATTCGGAGGGACCGGGGAGCTGTTTTTT. Amino acids: CASSFRFGGTGELFF.

CDR3 DNA sequence: TGTGCCAGCAGCTCAAGTCCGGGGGTTGCAACTAATGAAAAACTGTTTTTT. This translates into CASSSSPGVATNEKLFF. The gene calls are TRBV7-9 and TRBJ1-4; D possibly corresponds to TRBD1 (5 bases). Germline V gene sequence: CDR1 SEHNR, CDR2 FQNEAQ (reference sequence). CDR3 length: 17 amino acids. V dropped 4 bases and J dropped 0 bases, with 15 bases sitting between them.

The rearrangement uses TRBV3-1 (or the pseudogene TRBV3-2) and TRBJ2-7; 8 bases are a match to TRBD2. After removal of 3 bases from V and 0 bases from J, the junction contained 13 bases not matched to a gene. The germline CDR1 and CDR2 sequences are LGHDT and YNNKEL (reference sequence). CDR3 length: 18 residues. The CDR3, as DNA: TGTGCCAGCAGCCAGGGATTTGCGGGGGGATCGACCTCCTACGAGCAGTACTTC. It yields the protein CASSQGFAGGSTSYEQYF.

This chain joins TRBV19 and TRBJ2-3, with D unclear. The CDR3 spans 16 residues. Per germline, CDR1 LNHDA and CDR2 SQIVND (reference sequence). V gave up 5 bases and J gave up 0 bases, with 15 bases separating them. CDR3 sequence: CASSPELGPSTDTQYF. The CDR3 region has the DNA TGTGCCAGTAGTCCGGAACTTGGGCCCAGCACAGATACGCAGTATTTT.

The chain carries TRBV7-3 and TRBJ2-3; TRBD1 aligns across 9 bases. J gave up 6 bases and V 5 bases, and 9 bases lay outside the gene matches. In germline, CDR1 is SGHTA, CDR2 FQGTGA. The CDR3 is made up of 15 amino acids. CDR3 in DNA: TGTGCCAGCAGCCCGGACAGGGGAAAACAGGATACGCAGTATTTT. It translates to CASSPDRGKQDTQYF. The full variable domain, rest sourced from reference TRBV7-3 and TRBJ2-3, is GAGVSQTPSNKVTEKGKYVELRCDPISGHTALYWYRQSLGQGPEFLIYFQGTGAADDSGLPNDRFFAVRPEGSVSTLKIQRTERGDSAVYLCASSPDRGKQDTQYFGPGTRLTVL.

V and J are TRBV5-1 and TRBJ1-3; 9 nucleotides line up with TRBD1. The CDR3 covers 15 residues. Trimming at V came to 4 bases and at J to 7 bases, leaving 9 bases not matched to a gene. CDR1 and CDR2 (germline): SGHRS, YFSETQ. CDR3 coding DNA: TGCGCCAGCAGCATCGGGACAGGGCGAGCTAACACCATATATTTT. The encoded protein is CASSIGTGRANTIYF. Combining the CDR3 with reference TRBV5-1 and TRBJ1-3 gives the whole variable domain KAGVTQTPRYLIKTRGQQVTLSCSPISGHRSVSWYQQTPGQGLQFLFEYFSETQRNKGNFPGRFSGRQFSNSRSEMNVSTLELGDSALYLCASSIGTGRANTIYFGEGSWLTVV.

The J gene is TRBJ1-5, the V gene TRBV5-4; no firm D call. The CDR3 is 13 amino acids. Trimming stripped 0 bases from V and 6 bases from J, with 7 bases between. From germline, CDR1 is SGHNT and CDR2 YYREEE (reference sequence). DNA for the CDR3: TGTGCCAGCAGCTTGGGTGGCAGTCAGCCCCAGCATTTT. Its translation is CASSLGGSQPQHF.